This entry features one TCR beta chain sequence. The data were obtained in a study of shared T cell receptors in the human thymus. Produced via immunoSEQ multiplex PCR; TCRdb's table is partial and in-frame only. The repertoire holds about 400,000 clones, 85% to 95% seen once, with approximately 0.02% in the top ten. There are 13 residues in the CDR3. Germline CDR1 and CDR2: KGHSH and LQKENI. V gave up 0 bases and J gave up 1 base, with 4 bases separating them. This sequence joins TRBV18 and TRBJ2-7; no clear D. Sequenced sample: thymocytes. The receptor comes from a human donor. The CDR3 DNA follows: TGTGCCAGCTCACCACCCCAGTCCTACGAGCAGTACTTC. This codes for CASSPPQSYEQYF.